What follows is one T cell receptor beta chain and its context. No antigen is known for it. Primers: 60 Vbeta forward and 13 Jbeta reverse. Libraries were prepared by immunoSEQ multiplex PCR; TCRdb keeps only in-frame clonotypes and omits some of them. The data hold about 130,000 clones, with about 82% observed a single time. The data derive from a study of cytomegalovirus exposure and HLA in healthy donors. Study-wide background: From about 170 million T cells, an earlier analysis saw some 120 million unique TCR beta sequences. Study results and caveats: There were some V segments, including TRBV6-2 and TRBV6-3, excluded as indistinguishable. Data from an earlier analysis indicated that most TCR beta V segments were productive either about 90% or about 30% of the time. HLA alleles showed associations with 15,000 to 20,000 TCR beta sequences in a later analysis, at a 0.05 false discovery rate.

CDR1 and CDR2 from the germline V gene are SGHRS and YFSETQ. The CDR3 spans 15 residues. The V gene end was trimmed by 7 bases and the J gene end by 3 bases; junction bases not matched to a gene: 7. The sample was PBMCs. The source is a man aged 25 to 40 in good health. The chain is built from TRBV5-1 and TRBJ1-5; 10 bases agree with TRBD1. As DNA, the CDR3 is TGCGCCAGCTCCCCCGGGACAGGGGTCAATCAGCCCCAGCATTTT. It encodes CASSPGTGVNQPQHF.